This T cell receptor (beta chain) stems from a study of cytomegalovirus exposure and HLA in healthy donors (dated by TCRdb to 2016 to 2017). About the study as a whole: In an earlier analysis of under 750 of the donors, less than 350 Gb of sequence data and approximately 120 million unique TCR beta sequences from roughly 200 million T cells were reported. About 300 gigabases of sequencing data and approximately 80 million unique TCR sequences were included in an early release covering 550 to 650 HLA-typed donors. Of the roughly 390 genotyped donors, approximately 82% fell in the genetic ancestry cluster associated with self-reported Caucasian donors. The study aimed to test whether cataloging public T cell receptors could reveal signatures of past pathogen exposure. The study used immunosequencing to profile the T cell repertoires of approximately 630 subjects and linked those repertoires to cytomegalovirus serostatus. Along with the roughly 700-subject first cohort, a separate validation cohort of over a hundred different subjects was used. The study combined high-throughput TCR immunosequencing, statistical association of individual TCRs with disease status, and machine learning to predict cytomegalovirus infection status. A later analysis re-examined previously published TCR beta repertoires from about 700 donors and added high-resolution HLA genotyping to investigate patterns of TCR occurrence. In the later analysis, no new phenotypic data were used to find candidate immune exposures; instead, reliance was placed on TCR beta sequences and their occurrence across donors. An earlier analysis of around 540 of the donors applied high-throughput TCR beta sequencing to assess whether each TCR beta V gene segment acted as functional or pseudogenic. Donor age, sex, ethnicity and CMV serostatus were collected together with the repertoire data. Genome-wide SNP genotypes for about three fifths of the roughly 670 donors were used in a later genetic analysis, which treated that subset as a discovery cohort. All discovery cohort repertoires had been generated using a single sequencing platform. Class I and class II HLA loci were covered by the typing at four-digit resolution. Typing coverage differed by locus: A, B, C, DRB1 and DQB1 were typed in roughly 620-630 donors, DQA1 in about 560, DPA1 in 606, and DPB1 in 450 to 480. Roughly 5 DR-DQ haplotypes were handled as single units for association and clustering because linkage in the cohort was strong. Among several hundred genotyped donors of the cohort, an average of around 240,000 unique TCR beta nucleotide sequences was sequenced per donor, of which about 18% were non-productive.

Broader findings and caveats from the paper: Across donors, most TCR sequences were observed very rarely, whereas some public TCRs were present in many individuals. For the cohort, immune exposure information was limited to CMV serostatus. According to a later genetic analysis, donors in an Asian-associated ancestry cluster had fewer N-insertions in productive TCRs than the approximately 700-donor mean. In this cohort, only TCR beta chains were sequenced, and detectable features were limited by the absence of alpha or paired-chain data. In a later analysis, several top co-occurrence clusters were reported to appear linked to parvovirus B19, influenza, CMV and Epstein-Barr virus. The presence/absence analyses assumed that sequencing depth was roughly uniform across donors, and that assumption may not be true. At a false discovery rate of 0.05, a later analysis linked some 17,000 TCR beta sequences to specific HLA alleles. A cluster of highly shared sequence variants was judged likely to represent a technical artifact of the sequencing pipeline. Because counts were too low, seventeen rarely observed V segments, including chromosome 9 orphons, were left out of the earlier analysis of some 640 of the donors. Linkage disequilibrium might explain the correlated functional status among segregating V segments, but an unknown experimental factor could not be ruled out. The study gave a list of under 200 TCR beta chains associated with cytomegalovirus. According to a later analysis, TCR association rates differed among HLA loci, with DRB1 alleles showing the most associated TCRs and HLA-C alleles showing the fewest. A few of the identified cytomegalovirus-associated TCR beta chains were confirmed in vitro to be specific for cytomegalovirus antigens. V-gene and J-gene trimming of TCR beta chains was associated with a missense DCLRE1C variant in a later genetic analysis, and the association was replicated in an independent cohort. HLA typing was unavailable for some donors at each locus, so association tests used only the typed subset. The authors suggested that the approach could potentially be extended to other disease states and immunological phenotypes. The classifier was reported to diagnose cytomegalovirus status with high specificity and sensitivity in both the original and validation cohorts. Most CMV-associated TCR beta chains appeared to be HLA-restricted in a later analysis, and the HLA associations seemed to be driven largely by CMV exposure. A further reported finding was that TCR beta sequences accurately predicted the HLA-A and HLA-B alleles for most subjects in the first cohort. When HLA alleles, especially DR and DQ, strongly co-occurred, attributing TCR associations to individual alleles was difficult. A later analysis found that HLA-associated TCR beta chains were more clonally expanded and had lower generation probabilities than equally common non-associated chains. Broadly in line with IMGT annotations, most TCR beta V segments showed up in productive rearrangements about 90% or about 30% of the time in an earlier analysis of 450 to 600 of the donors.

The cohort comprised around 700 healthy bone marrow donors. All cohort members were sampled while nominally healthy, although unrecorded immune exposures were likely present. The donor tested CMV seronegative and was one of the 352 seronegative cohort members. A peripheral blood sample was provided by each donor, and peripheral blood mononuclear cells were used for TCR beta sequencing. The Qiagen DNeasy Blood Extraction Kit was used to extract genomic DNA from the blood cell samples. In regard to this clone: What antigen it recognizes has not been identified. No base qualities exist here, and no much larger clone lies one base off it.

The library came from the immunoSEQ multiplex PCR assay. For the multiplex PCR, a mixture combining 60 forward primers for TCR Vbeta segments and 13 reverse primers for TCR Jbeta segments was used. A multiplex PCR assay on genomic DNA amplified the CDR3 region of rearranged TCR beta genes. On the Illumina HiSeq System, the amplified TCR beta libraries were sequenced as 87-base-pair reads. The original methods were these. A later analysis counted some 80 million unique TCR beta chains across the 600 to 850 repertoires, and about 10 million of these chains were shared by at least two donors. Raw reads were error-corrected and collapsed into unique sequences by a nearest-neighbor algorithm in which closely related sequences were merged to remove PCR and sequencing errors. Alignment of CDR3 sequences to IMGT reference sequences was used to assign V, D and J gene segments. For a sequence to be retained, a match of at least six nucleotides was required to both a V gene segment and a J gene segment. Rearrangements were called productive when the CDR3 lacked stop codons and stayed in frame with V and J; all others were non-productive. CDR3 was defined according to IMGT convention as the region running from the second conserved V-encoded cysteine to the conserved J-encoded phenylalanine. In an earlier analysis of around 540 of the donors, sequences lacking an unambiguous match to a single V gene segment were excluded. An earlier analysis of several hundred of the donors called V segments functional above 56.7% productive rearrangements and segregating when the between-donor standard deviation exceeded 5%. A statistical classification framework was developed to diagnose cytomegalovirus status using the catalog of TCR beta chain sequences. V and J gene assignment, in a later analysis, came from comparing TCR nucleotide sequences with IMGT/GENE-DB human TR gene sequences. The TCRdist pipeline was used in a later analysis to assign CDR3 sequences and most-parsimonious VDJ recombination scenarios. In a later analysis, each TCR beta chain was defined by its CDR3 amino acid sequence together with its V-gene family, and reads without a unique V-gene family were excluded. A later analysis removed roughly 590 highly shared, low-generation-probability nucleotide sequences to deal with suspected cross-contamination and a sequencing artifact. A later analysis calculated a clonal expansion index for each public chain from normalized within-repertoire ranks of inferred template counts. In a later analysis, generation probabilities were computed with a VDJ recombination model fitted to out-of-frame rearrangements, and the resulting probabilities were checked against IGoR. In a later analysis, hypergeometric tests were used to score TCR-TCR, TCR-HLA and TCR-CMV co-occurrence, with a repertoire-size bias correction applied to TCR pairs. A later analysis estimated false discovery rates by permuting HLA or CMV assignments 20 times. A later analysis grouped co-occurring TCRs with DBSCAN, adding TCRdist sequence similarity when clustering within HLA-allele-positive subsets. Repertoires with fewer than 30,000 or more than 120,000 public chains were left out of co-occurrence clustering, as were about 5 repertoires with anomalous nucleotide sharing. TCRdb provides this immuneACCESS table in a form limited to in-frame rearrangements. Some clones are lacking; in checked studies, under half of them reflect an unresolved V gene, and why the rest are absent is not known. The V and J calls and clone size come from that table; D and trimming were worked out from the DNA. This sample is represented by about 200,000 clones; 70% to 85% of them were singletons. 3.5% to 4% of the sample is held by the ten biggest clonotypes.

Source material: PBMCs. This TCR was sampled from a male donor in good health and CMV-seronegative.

The DNA sequence is as follows: TGCGCCAGCAGCTTGGCTAGGGGGCAATCAGATACGCAGTATTTT. Its product reads: CASSLARGQSDTQYF. The sequence links TRBV5-1 to TRBJ2-3; TRBD1 fits 7 bases in the junction. Trimming takes 0 bases off V and 4 bases off J; junction bases not matched to a gene: 5. CDR1 SGHRS and CDR2 YFSETQ were looked up in the germline V gene. The CDR3 runs 15 amino acids, cysteine and phenylalanine included. Here the CDR3 DNA is all that survives: 45 bases in frame from base 1.